This T cell receptor beta chain comes out of a study of beta chain features in type 1 diabetes. In the case of this clone: Its matching antigen is unknown.

The isolated RNA, all of it, was reverse transcribed, so expressed TCRB transcripts were what got sequenced. Repertoires were generated with immunoSEQ multiplex PCR, while TCRdb's copy carries only in-frame clones and drops some. The sample gives about 300,000 clones, approximately 13% of which show up once; nearly 0.015% is in the top ten. General study points: Sequencing the cDNA could make cells with high TCR expression show up more than they should. Naive, central memory and Treg TCRB repertoires appeared more alike in patients than in healthy donors. In all four CD4+ subsets, TCRB CDR3 length was significantly, moderately reduced in type 1 diabetes. Among type 1 diabetes patients, VDJ junctions had fewer insertions and more deletions.

Germline trimming cut 1 base from V and 4 bases from J; bases unmatched to any gene: 7. Looked up from germline, CDR1 is SEHNR and CDR2 is FQNEAQ (reference sequence). This CDR3 has 16 residues. It was via CD45RO/CCR7/CD25/CD127/CD95/CD27 that CD4+ naive, central memory, regulatory and stem cell-like memory cells were sorted. This TCR was sampled from a woman aged 18-30 years with type 1 diabetes. The sample consisted of naive CD4+ T cells from blood. The V and J genes are TRBV7-9 and TRBJ2-7; 10 bases map to TRBD2. The CDR3 sequence is CASSLGLAGAGYEQYF. In nucleotides, the CDR3 is TGTGCCAGCAGCTTAGGGCTAGCGGGGGCCGGTTACGAGCAGTACTTC.